These 2 T cell receptor beta chains came from one sample sequenced in a study of T cell changes during pregnancy in multiple sclerosis. Clones were sequenced by immunoSEQ multiplex PCR, and TCRdb holds only the in-frame ones, with some missing. The sample carries around 21,000 clones, around 89% recorded once. The sample was CD8+ T cells from peripheral blood mononuclear cells, taken in the third trimester of pregnancy. These receptor sequences come from a female donor in good health, enrolled as a control in a pregnancy study.

CDR3: CAWSRVGDIGGELFF. The CDR3 region has the DNA TGTGCCTGGAGTCGTGTCGGGGACATAGGCGGGGAGCTGTTTTTT. The chain combines TRBV30 with TRBJ2-2; perhaps TRBD1 as D (6 bases). In germline, CDR1 is GTSNPN, CDR2 SVGIG (reference sequence). The CDR3 extends over 15 amino acids. The ends were cut back, 2 bases at V and 7 bases at J, with 17 bases in the middle.

J is TRBJ1-5 and V is TRBV16, with a possible D match to TRBD1 (6 bases). Per germline, CDR1 KGHSY and CDR2 FQNENV. The CDR3 length is 14 residues. V dropped 5 bases and J dropped 6 bases, with 14 bases sitting between them. CDR3 sequence (DNA): TGTGCCAGCAGCACGGCGGCAGGGGTTCAGCCCCAGCATTTT. Encoded protein: CASSTAAGVQPQHF.